Listed below are T cell receptor beta chains from one sample, sequenced in a study of CD8+ T cells in alopecia areata. Using immunoSEQ multiplex PCR, the repertoire was profiled, and TCRdb retains in-frame clones only, with some absent. Of 35,000 to 45,000 clones in the sample, around 90% are singletons; the top ten hold approximately 17%. The source material was CD8+ T cells sorted from blood, sampled at week 24, from a patient treated with tofacitinib. These receptors all come from a human donor with alopecia areata. Each CDR3 is given with its conserved first and last residue. The D gene is left open where the match is weak. A row's size may be missing; if present it is once, few, many or a size class.

cdr3_length clone_size j_call d_call v_call cdr3_aa cdr3_nt
16 . TRBJ2-1 . TRBV28 CASSRRGSRSYNEQFF TGTGCCAGCAGCAGAAGGGGCTCCCGCTCCTACAATGAGCAGTTCTTC
14 . TRBJ2-7 . TRBV7-2 CASSLGAGQYEQYF TGTGCCAGCAGCTTAGGTGCGGGACAGTACGAGCAGTACTTC
12 . TRBJ2-7 . TRBV6-5 CASSPGTYEQYF TGTGCCAGCAGTCCGGGGACCTACGAGCAGTACTTC
16 . TRBJ2-3 . TRBV7-9 CASSGTVRGSMDTQYF TGTGCCAGCAGCGGGACAGTTCGGGGGTCCATGGATACGCAGTATTTT
14 . TRBJ2-7 TRBD1 TRBV27 CASSQPGQDYEQYF TGTGCCAGCAGTCAACCGGGACAGGACTACGAGCAGTACTTC
16 . TRBJ2-1 TRBD1 TRBV9 CASSEEGDRVYNEQFF TGTGCCAGCAGCGAAGAGGGGGACAGGGTCTACAATGAGCAGTTCTTC
15 . TRBJ2-5 TRBD1 TRBV19 CASSIWTGDQETQYF TGTGCCAGTAGTATTTGGACAGGAGACCAAGAGACCCAGTACTTC
13 . TRBJ2-1 . TRBV27 CASSPPGLNEQFF TGTGCCAGCAGCCCGCCCGGGTTAAATGAGCAGTTCTTC
15 . TRBJ2-7 . TRBV4-1 CASSQEHRETYEQYF TGCGCCAGCAGCCAAGAACACAGAGAAACCTACGAGCAGTACTTC
13 . TRBJ2-7 . TRBV7-6 CASSPTDSYEQYF TGTGCCAGCAGCCCGACAGATTCCTACGAGCAGTACTTC
17 . TRBJ1-2 TRBD1 TRBV7-2 CASSTDRGSWYNYGYTF TGTGCCAGCAGCACAGACAGGGGGAGTTGGTATAACTATGGCTACACCTTC
17 . TRBJ2-2 . TRBV4-2 CASSQVPYGANTGELFF TGTGCCAGCAGCCAAGTACCTTACGGGGCGAACACCGGGGAGCTGTTTTTT
13 . TRBJ1-1 TRBD1 TRBV7-9 CASRTGGVAEAFF TGTGCCAGCCGGACAGGGGGAGTCGCTGAAGCTTTCTTT
13 few TRBJ1-1 . TRBV27 CASSWTEDTEAFF TGTGCCAGCAGTTGGACCGAGGACACTGAAGCTTTCTTT
11 once TRBJ2-3 . TRBV27 CASSLGDTQYF TGTGCCAGCAGTTTAGGGGATACGCAGTATTTT
14 . TRBJ2-1 . TRBV7-8 CASGSESSYNEQFF TGTGCCAGCGGATCGGAGAGCTCCTACAATGAGCAGTTCTTC
12 . TRBJ2-5 . TRBV29-1 CSVTEHQETQYF TGCAGCGTTACGGAGCACCAAGAGACCCAGTACTTC
14 . TRBJ2-7 . TRBV7-6 CASSSSGGEYEQYF TGTGCCAGCAGCTCGTCCGGAGGGGAATACGAGCAGTACTTC
14 . TRBJ2-1 . TRBV30 CAWMGTPLYNEQFF TGTGCCTGGATGGGGACACCACTCTACAATGAGCAGTTCTTC
11 . TRBJ2-7 . TRBV6-6 CASSYSSEQYF TGTGCCAGCAGTTACTCCTCCGAGCAGTACTTC
11 . TRBJ2-7 . TRBV28 CASSPYREQYF TGTGCCAGCAGCCCTTATCGTGAGCAGTACTTC
14 . TRBJ2-2 . TRBV6-5 CASSFSRSTGELFF TGTGCCAGCAGTTTTTCCCGGAGCACCGGGGAGCTGTTTTTT
14 . TRBJ2-7 . TRBV28 CASSSGTSHYEQYF TGTGCCAGCAGTTCAGGGACCTCACACTACGAGCAGTACTTC
15 . TRBJ2-2 TRBD1 TRBV29-1 CSVESGQGDTGELFF TGCAGCGTTGAATCGGGACAGGGAGACACCGGGGAGCTGTTTTTT
14 . TRBJ2-7 TRBD1 TRBV6-1 CASSEGTGGVEQYF TGTGCCAGCAGTGAGGGGACAGGGGGTGTCGAGCAGTACTTC
13 . TRBJ2-2 . TRBV29-1 CSVEVGNTGELFF TGCAGCGTTGAGGTTGGGAACACCGGGGAGCTGTTTTTT
12 . TRBJ2-1 . TRBV28 CASDRGLGEQFF TGTGCCAGCGATCGGGGGCTGGGTGAGCAGTTCTTC
14 . TRBJ2-2 . TRBV15 CATSRDPLSGELFF TGTGCCACCAGCAGAGATCCCCTGAGCGGGGAGCTGTTTTTT
13 . TRBJ2-7 . TRBV19 CASSMNGPYEQYF TGTGCCAGTAGTATGAACGGCCCCTACGAGCAGTACTTC
13 . TRBJ2-1 . TRBV19 CASSIVTYNEQFF TGTGCCAGTAGTATAGTAACATACAATGAGCAGTTCTTC
15 . TRBJ2-5 TRBD2 TRBV6-1 CASSEDWGGQETQYF TGTGCCAGCAGTGAAGACTGGGGGGGCCAAGAGACCCAGTACTTC
15 . TRBJ1-2 TRBD1 TRBV28 CAIEGQGASYYGYTF TGTGCCATCGAGGGACAGGGGGCGTCTTACTATGGCTACACCTTC
14 once TRBJ2-1 . TRBV6-1 CASRHMGGDNEQFF TGTGCCAGCCGCCACATGGGGGGAGACAATGAGCAGTTCTTC
16 . TRBJ1-1 . TRBV28 CASSLIQDILNTEAFF TGTGCCAGCAGTTTAATTCAGGATATTTTGAACACTGAAGCTTTCTTT
16 . TRBJ2-1 TRBD2 TRBV18 CASSPPEAGVNNEQFF TGTGCCAGCTCACCACCGGAAGCGGGGGTAAACAATGAGCAGTTCTTC
13 . TRBJ2-7 . TRBV7-9 CASSFGRKYEQYF TGTGCCAGCAGCTTCGGACGGAAGTACGAGCAGTACTTC
13 . TRBJ2-1 . TRBV30 CAWSQGSYNEQFF TGTGCCTGGAGCCAAGGGTCCTACAATGAGCAGTTCTTC
11 . TRBJ2-7 . TRBV7-8 CASTDDYEQYF TGTGCCAGCACAGACGACTACGAGCAGTACTTC
18 . TRBJ2-6 TRBD2 TRBV28 CASRPTSGAYSGANVLTF TGTGCCAGCAGGCCGACTAGCGGGGCCTACTCTGGGGCCAACGTCCTGACTTTC
14 . TRBJ2-3 . TRBV5-1 CASSLWGGTDTQYF TGCGCCAGCAGCTTGTGGGGTGGGACAGATACGCAGTATTTT
12 once TRBJ2-1 . TRBV9 CASSPGGGEQFF TGTGCCAGCAGCCCTGGGGGAGGAGAGCAGTTCTTC
15 . TRBJ2-5 . TRBV4-1 CASSNSGATQETQYF TGCGCCAGCAGCAACTCTGGGGCTACCCAAGAGACCCAGTACTTC
14 . TRBJ2-3 . TRBV29-1 CSVRAGAYQDTQYF TGCAGCGTTAGGGCGGGGGCGTACCAAGATACGCAGTATTTT
16 . TRBJ2-7 . TRBV5-4 CASSSDAYHRAYEQYF TGTGCCAGCAGCTCCGACGCATACCACCGCGCCTACGAGCAGTACTTC
15 . TRBJ2-7 . TRBV12-5 CASGLVQTGREEQYF TGTGCTAGTGGTTTGGTACAGACAGGCCGGGAGGAGCAGTACTTC
13 . TRBJ2-2 TRBD2 TRBV30 CAWAGTTTGELFF TGTGCCTGGGCCGGGACTACGACCGGGGAGCTGTTTTTT